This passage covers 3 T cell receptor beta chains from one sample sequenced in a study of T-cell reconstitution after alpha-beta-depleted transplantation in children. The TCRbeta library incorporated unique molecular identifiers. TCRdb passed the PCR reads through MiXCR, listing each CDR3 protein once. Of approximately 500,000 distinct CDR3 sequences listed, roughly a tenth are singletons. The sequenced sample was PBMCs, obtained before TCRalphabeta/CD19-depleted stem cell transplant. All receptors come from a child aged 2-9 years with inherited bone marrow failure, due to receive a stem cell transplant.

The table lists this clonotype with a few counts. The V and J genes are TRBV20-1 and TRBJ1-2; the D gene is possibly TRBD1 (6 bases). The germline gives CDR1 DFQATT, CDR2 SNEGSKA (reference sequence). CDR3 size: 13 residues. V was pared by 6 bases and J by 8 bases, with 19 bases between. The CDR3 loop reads CSATDRSSNGYTF. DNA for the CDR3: TGCAGTGCCACAGACAGGAGCTCAAACGGCTACACCTTC.

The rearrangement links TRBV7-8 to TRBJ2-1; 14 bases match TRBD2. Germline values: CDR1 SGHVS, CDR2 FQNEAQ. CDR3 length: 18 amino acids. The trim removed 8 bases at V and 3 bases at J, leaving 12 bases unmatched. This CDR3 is CASVLRGLAGADYNEQFF. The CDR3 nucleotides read TGTGCCAGCGTACTCCGGGGACTAGCGGGAGCCGACTACAATGAGCAGTTCTTC. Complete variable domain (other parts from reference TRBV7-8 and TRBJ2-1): GAGVSQSPRYKVAKRGQDVALRCDPISGHVSLFWYQQALGQGPEFLTYFQNEAQLDKSGLPSDRFFAERPEGSVSTLKIQRTQQEDSAVYLCASVLRGLAGADYNEQFFGPGTRLTVL.

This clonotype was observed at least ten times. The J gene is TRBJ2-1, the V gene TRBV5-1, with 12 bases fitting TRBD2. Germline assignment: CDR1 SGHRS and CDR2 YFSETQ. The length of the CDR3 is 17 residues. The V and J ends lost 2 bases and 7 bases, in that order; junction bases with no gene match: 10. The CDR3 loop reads CASSFGLAGGLGNEQFF. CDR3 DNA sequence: TGCGCCAGCAGCTTCGGGCTAGCGGGAGGGCTCGGGAATGAGCAGTTCTTC. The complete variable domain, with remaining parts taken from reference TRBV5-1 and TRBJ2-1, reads KAGVTQTPRYLIKTRGQQVTLSCSPISGHRSVSWYQQTPGQGLQFLFEYFSETQRNKGNFPGRFSGRQFSNSRSEMNVSTLELGDSALYLCASSFGLAGGLGNEQFFGPGTRLTVL.